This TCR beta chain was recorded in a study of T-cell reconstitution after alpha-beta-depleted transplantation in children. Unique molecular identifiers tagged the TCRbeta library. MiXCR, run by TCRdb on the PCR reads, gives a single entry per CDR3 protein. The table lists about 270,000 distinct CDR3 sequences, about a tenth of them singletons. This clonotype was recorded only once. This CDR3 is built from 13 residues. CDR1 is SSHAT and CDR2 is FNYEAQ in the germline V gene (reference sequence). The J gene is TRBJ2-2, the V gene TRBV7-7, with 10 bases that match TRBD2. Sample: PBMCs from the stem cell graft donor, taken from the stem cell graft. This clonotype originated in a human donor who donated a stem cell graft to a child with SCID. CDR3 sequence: CASVSGGAGELFF. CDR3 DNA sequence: TGTGCTAGCGTGAGCGGGGGGGCCGGGGAGCTGTTTTTT.